This T cell receptor beta chain was sequenced during a study of blood T cell repertoires in COVID-19. Study background: There were acute and convalescent COVID-19 samples, and they came from the United States, Italy and Spain. The cDNA or gDNA used as material had been derived from T cells, B-cell-depleted T cells, or PBMCs.

Adults between about 18 and 89 years of age took part from more than 20 US areas. Assignments of participants to cohorts depended upon their own reported clinical history. Sequencing was performed with immunoSEQ multiplex PCR; in TCRdb, only in-frame clones are kept and a portion is missing. This table has roughly 290,000 clones, 80% to 90% appearing once. The CDR3 has 18 amino acids. CDR1 is SGHAT, CDR2 FQNNGV, per germline. The J segment lost 1 base and the V segment lost 2 bases, leaving 13 bases of the junction unmatched. This chain connects TRBV11-2 to TRBJ1-1, with TRBD1 identical over 7 bases. This sequence was found in a man aged 30-40 years who had recovered from COVID-19. The sequenced sample was PBMCs or T cells enriched from blood (not recorded which). The CDR3 DNA sequence: TGTGCCAGCAGCTTAATCTCGGGACAGCCGATCCCGAACACTGAAGCTTTCTTT. This translates into CASSLISGQPIPNTEAFF.